This T cell receptor beta chain was captured in a study of human T cells and chemical hapten exposure (dated by TCRdb to about 2021). For the study in its entirety: For sensitization, 2% DPC in acetone was applied to a 2 cm by 2 cm area of upper inner arm skin. Blood was sampled from patients pre-sensitization (week 0) and at 2, 6 and about 24 weeks after DPC sensitization. For TCR sequencing, blood came from 25 to 30 alopecia patients at anywhere from one to four time points (pre-sensitization, 2, 6 and 24 weeks). Most of the patients in the cohort were female, and the cohort covered alopecia areata with under or over 50% scalp involvement, alopecia totalis and alopecia universalis. Patients additionally received weekly therapeutic DPC doses to the scalp throughout the roughly 23-week study period. Patch testing on the upper back used Finn chambers containing 0.01% DPC, with scoring done after 6 days according to International Contact Dermatitis Research Group standards. Libraries were pooled for sequencing, and per-sample TCR yields varied mainly because of small differences in library volumes within the pool. Peripheral blood TCR repertoire changes were tracked in vivo in alopecia patients during primary and secondary sensitization to the hapten diphenylcyclopropenone (DPC).

Study-wide findings and limitations: After repeated subsampling, the strength of the expansion versus patch-test correlation and the threshold at which it became significant changed. Expanded TCRs formed significantly more large CDR3 similarity clusters than pre-sensitization or healthy control sets, consistent with antigen-driven responses. DPC sensitization did not change how many TCRs were above 1 in 1000 frequency, and no evidence was found of alterations in global repertoire structure. Patch test score was positively correlated with the number of PT1 expanded TCRs, with significance at thresholds 8, 16 and 32 but not at 4. All patients had alopecia, a presumed autoimmune disease, so their immune response might differ from that of healthy individuals.

To prepare the library, RACE was applied. Sequencer: NextSeq 500. During library preparation, unique molecular identifiers were attached to individual cDNA molecules so that TCRs could be counted in a quantitative, reproducible way. Each blood RNA sample was used to sequence both TCR alpha and TCR beta chains. Per the source publication's procedure: The median number of TCRs per sample was 95,638, ranging from about 20,000 to 700,000. The Decombinator software suite was used to annotate the V, J and CDR3 of the TCR reads. For the PS versus PT1 abundance plots, all samples were subsampled to the same number of TCRs (28,000). TCRs were defined as expanded if absent before sensitization and observed at least eight times at the 2-week time point. TCRdb handled the public reads itself, with Q25 trimming in fastp and clone calling in MiXCR, and kept productive beta chains. Here each entry gathers all rows of one CDR3 protein and keeps the most common genes and DNA. The V and J calls reflect TCRdb's pipeline rather than the authors' work. This sample comprises some 380,000 distinct CDR3 sequences, about 4.4% of them detected only once. The ten largest clones add up to around 2.3% of the sample.

This clonotype was detected only a few times. There is no known antigen for this receptor. No much larger clone is present one base from it, and per-base qualities are unavailable. Looking up the germline V gene yields CDR1 MGHRA and CDR2 YSYEKL. Counted from cysteine to phenylalanine, this CDR3 has 17 amino acids. Just CDR3 DNA is preserved here, 51 bases in frame from base 1. V lost 3 bases and J lost 0 bases; the stretch between them is 17 bases long. The sample's time point label, decoded: patch test 1, 2 weeks after DPC sensitization. The treatment or condition tag for this specimen amounts to: therapeutic diphenylcyclopropenone sensitization with weekly scalp DPC. At every patch-test visit, the blood draw took place before the patch test was put on. Patients were considered eligible if aged 18 to 70, diagnosed with alopecia and deemed suitable for DPC therapy, and patients were excluded if pregnant. Total RNA was isolated from unfractionated whole blood collected in Tempus Blood RNA tubes.

The sequence was collected from a woman between 50 and 59 years old with alopecia areata. Some clones in this sample may be carry-over from other donors' samples. This receptor chain uses TRBV4-1 and TRBJ1-1; the D gene is perhaps TRBD1, from 5 matching bases. This specimen consisted of whole blood, obtained in connection with sensitization to the hapten diphenylcyclopropenone (DPC). The base sequence is TGCGCCAGCAGCCAGGGGGTGTGGGGGACCCTGAACACTGAAGCTTTCTTT. Translated, it reads CASSQGVWGTLNTEAFF.